This T cell receptor beta chain is drawn from a study of regulatory T cells in long-lasting Graves disease. According to the study, TCR beta libraries were built with iRepertoire HTBI primers and CDR3-region Arm-PCR. One entry per CDR3 protein results from TCRdb running MiXCR on the multiplex PCR reads. The sample records 360,000 or so distinct CDR3 sequences, 15% to 20% being singletons. This clonotype turned up a few times. Stated time point: newly diagnosed GD, antithyroid drugs for less than 3 months. PBMC RNA served as the TCR library source. This CDR3 has 19 amino acids. J was trimmed by 0 bases and V by 3 bases; bases with no gene match: 5. These data were also reused for a study on T cells in Graves' hyperthyroidism and ophthalmopathy. That report notes: Carried out on the TCR CDR3, a first-round RT-PCR used the HTBI primer set. Blood held most thyroid clonotypes expanded above 0.001 frequency.

This chain connects TRBV12-3 or TRBV12-4 to TRBJ2-6, with 13 bases fitting TRBD2. This TCR was recovered from a young woman with Graves disease. The source was peripheral blood mononuclear cells (PBMCs), collected at new diagnosis, from a patient treated with antithyroid drugs. The CDR3 nucleotides read TGTGCCAGCAGTTTGAAGGGACTAGCGGGGAGCTCTGGGGCCAACGTCCTGACTTTC. This gives the protein CASSLKGLAGSSGANVLTF.